This record covers a single T cell receptor beta chain. One base away lies a much larger clone, so this may be a sequencing read error. This sample was taken from a study of blood T cell repertoires in COVID-19. As for the study in general: Sites in the United States, Italy and Spain provided acute and convalescent COVID-19 samples. Sources were T cells, B-cell-depleted T cells, or PBMCs; the material itself was cDNA or gDNA.

Original data processing: Reference gene primers were amplified, and this amplification served to estimate nucleated cell counts. Sequencing used immunoSEQ multiplex PCR; TCRdb keeps in-frame clones, though not all of them. That table gives V, J and clone size, and the DNA gave D and trimming. The sample includes approximately 87,000 clones, approximately 80% seen only once; the top ten take around 16%. CDR3 size: 16 residues. Trimming stripped 2 bases from V and 6 bases from J, with 16 bases between. Germline lookup yields CDR1 MNHEY and CDR2 SVGAGI. The sample comprised peripheral blood. The clonotype comes from a woman older than 75 with acute or convalescent COVID-19. This rearrangement joins TRBV6-5 to TRBJ2-2, with D possibly being TRBD2 (6 bases). In nucleotides, the CDR3 is TGTGCCAGCAGTTACAGGCCCCCGGGGGTGGCCGGGGAGCTGTTTTTT. The encoded protein is CASSYRPPGVAGELFF.